These T cell receptor beta chains were read from a single sample in a study of T cell responses to AZD1222 COVID-19 vaccine. Here immunoSEQ multiplex PCR was the method, and the copy in TCRdb shows in-frame clones only, minus some. Of some 130,000 clones listed, 90% to 95% are singletons. Sample: peripheral blood, taken 28 days after the second AZD1222 dose. The receptor source for this set is an adult who received the AZD1222 COVID-19 vaccine. The CDR3 runs from the conserved cysteine through the conserved F or W. A D gene is named only where the DNA matches it firmly. Clone size is stated in some rows and not others, as once, few, many or a class when expanded.

abundance | d_gene | j_gene | v_gene | CDR3aa | CDR3nt
NA | NA | TRBJ1-3 | TRBV9 | CASSLTAGNSGNTIYF | TGTGCCAGCAGCCTTACGGCAGGGAACTCTGGAAACACCATATATTTT
NA | TRBD1 | TRBJ2-7 | TRBV18 | CASSPPNGQGNEQYF | TGTGCCAGCTCACCCCCGAATGGACAGGGTAACGAGCAGTACTTC
NA | TRBD2 | TRBJ2-2 | TRBV28 | CASRPSGAGELFF | TGTGCCAGCAGGCCGAGCGGGGCCGGGGAGCTGTTTTTT
NA | NA | TRBJ1-2 | TRBV3-1/TRBV3-2 | CASSQNNGGYTF | TGTGCCAGCAGCCAAAATAATGGGGGCTACACCTTC
once | NA | TRBJ2-1 | TRBV11-2 | CASSLGAGLAYNEQFF | TGTGCCAGCAGCTTAGGGGCGGGACTGGCGTACAATGAGCAGTTCTTC
NA | TRBD1 | TRBJ1-2 | TRBV30 | CALTGAINYGYTF | TGTGCCTTAACAGGGGCCATTAACTATGGCTACACCTTC
NA | TRBD1 | TRBJ1-5 | TRBV18 | CASSLLGQENQPQHF | TGTGCCAGCTCACTACTCGGACAGGAAAATCAGCCCCAGCATTTT
NA | NA | TRBJ1-1 | TRBV19 | CASSPGARHTEAFF | TGTGCCAGTAGTCCAGGGGCCAGGCACACTGAAGCTTTCTTT
NA | NA | TRBJ2-2 | TRBV7-2 | CASSLDRGHTGELFF | TGTGCCAGCAGCTTAGATCGGGGGCATACCGGGGAGCTGTTTTTT
NA | NA | TRBJ1-2 | TRBV6-5 | CASRTLGGYTF | TGTGCCAGCAGAACCCTTGGAGGCTACACCTTC
NA | NA | TRBJ1-1 | TRBV6-5 | CASSYSRDTEAFF | TGTGCCAGCAGTTACTCGAGGGACACTGAAGCTTTCTTT
NA | NA | TRBJ2-1 | TRBV10-1 | CASCLGHDPYNEQFF | TGCGCCAGCTGCCTGGGACATGACCCCTACAATGAGCAGTTCTTC
once | TRBD1 | TRBJ1-2 | TRBV6-2/TRBV6-3 | CASSQAGTGRSANYGYTF | TGTGCCAGCAGCCAAGCCGGGACAGGGAGGTCGGCTAACTATGGCTACACCTTC
NA | NA | TRBJ1-2 | TRBV3-1/TRBV3-2 | CASSQGRGIGYTF | TGTGCCAGCAGCCAAGGCAGGGGTATTGGCTACACCTTC
NA | NA | TRBJ1-5 | TRBV6-5 | CASSSRRSNQPQHF | TGTGCCAGCAGTTCCCGACGGTCCAATCAGCCCCAGCATTTT
NA | NA | TRBJ1-2 | TRBV2 | CASSAGGANYGYTF | TGTGCCAGCAGTGCCGGGGGCGCTAACTATGGCTACACCTTC
once | NA | TRBJ1-5 | TRBV18 | CASSPPQVNQPQHF | TGTGCCAGCTCACCACCGCAAGTGAATCAGCCCCAGCATTTT
NA | TRBD2 | TRBJ2-2 | TRBV11-3 | CASSSPWTSGGELFF | TGTGCCAGCAGCTCCCCCTGGACTAGCGGGGGGGAGCTGTTTTTT
NA | NA | TRBJ2-1 | TRBV5-1 | CASSLADYNEQFF | TGCGCCAGCAGCTTGGCGGACTACAATGAGCAGTTCTTC
NA | TRBD2 | TRBJ2-1 | TRBV18 | CASSPSSGGAYNEQFF | TGTGCCAGCTCACCTTCTAGCGGGGGGGCCTACAATGAGCAGTTCTTC
once | TRBD1 | TRBJ1-5 | TRBV30 | CAWGQGSQPQHF | TGTGCCTGGGGACAGGGATCTCAGCCCCAGCATTTT
NA | NA | TRBJ2-5 | TRBV6-6 | CASSWEPYQETQYF | TGTGCCAGCAGTTGGGAACCATACCAAGAGACCCAGTACTTC
NA | NA | TRBJ1-2 | TRBV5-4 | CASTSGRGYGYTF | TGTGCCAGCACCTCCGGGCGTGGGTACGGCTACACCTTC
NA | TRBD1 | TRBJ1-1 | TRBV27 | CASSLQGLNTEAFF | TGTGCCAGCAGCCTACAGGGGTTGAACACTGAAGCTTTCTTT
NA | NA | TRBJ2-1 | TRBV6-5 | CASRESGRAGEQFF | TGTGCCAGCAGGGAGAGTGGGCGTGCGGGAGAGCAGTTCTTC
NA | TRBD2 | TRBJ2-1 | TRBV4-3 | CASSQDPRGGRGEQFF | TGCGCCAGCAGCCAAGATCCTCGGGGGGGAAGGGGTGAGCAGTTCTTC
NA | TRBD1 | TRBJ1-2 | TRBV14 | CASSHGLGGAGYTF | TGTGCCAGCAGCCATGGGTTAGGGGGCGCGGGCTACACCTTC
NA | NA | TRBJ1-5 | TRBV6-6 | CASSSRPPQPNQPQHF | TGTGCCAGCAGTTCCCGCCCCCCCCAGCCCAATCAGCCCCAGCATTTT
NA | NA | TRBJ2-5 | TRBV20-1 | CSATYEETQYF | TGCAGTGCTACCTACGAAGAGACCCAGTACTTC
NA | TRBD1 | TRBJ2-7 | TRBV30 | CAAKPADRWYEQYF | TGTGCCGCCAAACCGGCGGACAGGTGGTACGAGCAGTACTTC
NA | TRBD1 | TRBJ2-6 | TRBV24-1 | CATSESGTGPALLGSGANVLTF | TGTGCCACCAGTGAATCCGGGACAGGGCCTGCCCTCCTCGGGTCTGGGGCCAACGTCCTGACTTTC